The entry below describes one T cell receptor beta chain. Its antigen is as yet unknown. The table came from immunoSEQ multiplex PCR; TCRdb's copy has only in-frame clones and leaves some out. The sample lists roughly 14,000 clones; nearly 95% were seen once. This sample is part of a study of STAT3 mutations in large granular lymphocyte leukemia. About the study: Roughly half the longitudinally sequenced T-LGLL patients had canonical STAT3 mutations. Study findings and constraints: Every T-cell large granular lymphocyte leukemia patient had at least one immunodominant TCR beta clonotype. Samples missed the first appearance of the clone.

After removal of 0 bases from V and 6 bases from J, the junction contained 10 bases not matched to a gene. Germline-derived CDR1 and CDR2 are LGHNA and YSLEER. The CDR3 extends over 17 amino acids. This rearrangement joins TRBV4-3 to TRBJ2-1; TRBD2 matches 8 bases. The sequenced material came from peripheral blood mononuclear cells. This clonotype originated in a woman aged 50 to 60 with T-cell large granular lymphocyte leukemia. Some clones in this sample may be carry-over from other donors' samples. The CDR3 region has the DNA TGCGCCAGCAGCCAAGATCGAGCGAGCGGGAGTTTCAATGAGCAGTTCTTC. It specifies CASSQDRASGSFNEQFF.